What follows describes a single TCR beta chain. These data originate in a study of blood T cell repertoires in COVID-19. Authors' methods: From reference gene primer amplification, estimates of nucleated cell counts were derived. The assay was immunoSEQ multiplex PCR, and TCRdb's table has in-frame clones only and misses some. The V and J calls and clone size are taken from that table; D and trimming were inferred from the DNA. The table records more than 150,000 clones, 70% to 85% of them present only once. J lost 10 bases, V lost 0 bases, and 18 bases had no gene match. The CDR3 is made up of 19 amino acids. Germline CDR1 is LGHDT and CDR2 is YNNKEL (reference sequence).

This receptor was taken from a human donor in a cohort sampled during active COVID-19. Sequencing used peripheral blood. The chain combines TRBV3-1 (or the pseudogene TRBV3-2) with TRBJ2-1; 10 bases align to TRBD2. The CDR3 loop is CASSQEPLWERGGQSEQFF. CDR3 in DNA: TGTGCCAGCAGCCAAGAACCCCTCTGGGAGCGGGGGGGCCAGTCGGAGCAGTTCTTC.